The clone carrying this T cell receptor beta chain has at least ten counts. Documented time point: persistent/refractory GD, antithyroid drugs over 5 years with positive TRAb. The authors made the TCR library using RNA they extracted from PBMCs. The data were taken from a study of regulatory T cells in long-lasting Graves disease. For TCR beta, libraries came from iRepertoire HTBI primers and Arm-PCR of CDR3 regions. In the original analysis: Looking across samples, the authors found some 60 TRBV and 14 to 15 TRBJ segments. Each CDR3 protein gets one entry after TCRdb re-called the multiplex PCR reads with MiXCR. The V and J calls, along with clone size, are taken from TCRdb and not from the paper's own processing. Of 500,000 to 800,000 distinct CDR3 sequences listed, around 30% are singletons. This CDR3 has 15 residues. The germline V and J ends were trimmed by 6 bases and 0 bases, with 14 bases remaining between them.

The chain uses TRBV12-3 or TRBV12-4 and TRBJ1-1, with D tentatively TRBD1 (5 bases). The material sequenced was peripheral blood mononuclear cells (PBMCs), taken when the disease was refractory, from a patient treated with antithyroid drugs. The origin of this receptor is a female donor with Graves disease. CDR3 loop: CASRRVLGVNTEAFF. The CDR3 DNA reads as TGTGCCAGCAGGAGAGTGTTGGGGGTGAACACTGAAGCTTTCTTT.